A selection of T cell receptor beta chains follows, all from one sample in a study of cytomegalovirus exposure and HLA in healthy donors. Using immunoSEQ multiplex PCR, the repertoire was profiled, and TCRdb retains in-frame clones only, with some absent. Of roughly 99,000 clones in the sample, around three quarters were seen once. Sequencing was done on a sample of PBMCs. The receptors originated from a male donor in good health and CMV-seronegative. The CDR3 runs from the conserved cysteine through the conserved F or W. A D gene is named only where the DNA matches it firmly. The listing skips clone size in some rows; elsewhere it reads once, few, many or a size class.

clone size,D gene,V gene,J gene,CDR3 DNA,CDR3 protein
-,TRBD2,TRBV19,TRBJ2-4,TGTGCCAGTAGTGTCACTAGCGGGGGTGGGAACATTCAGTACTTC,CASSVTSGGGNIQYF
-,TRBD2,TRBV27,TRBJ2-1,TGTGCCAGCAGTGGACTAGCGGGAGGTTGGTGCAATGAGCAGTTCTTC,CASSGLAGGWCNEQFF
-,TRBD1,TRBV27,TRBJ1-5,TGTGCCACACAGCCCCTCGGGACAGGGGGCCCGAGGGGCAATCAGCCCCAGCATTTT,CATQPLGTGGPRGNQPQHF
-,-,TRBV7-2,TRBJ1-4,TGTGCCAGCAGCCTTAGAACAGGGCTTAATGAAAAACTGTTTTTT,CASSLRTGLNEKLFF
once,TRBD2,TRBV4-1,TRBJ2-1,TGCGCCAGCAGCCAAGGGATTAGCGGGAGGTACAATGAGCAGTTCTTC,CASSQGISGRYNEQFF
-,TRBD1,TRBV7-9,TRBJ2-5,TGTGCCAGCAGCCAAAGGACAGGGAGCCAAGAGACCCAGTACTTC,CASSQRTGSQETQYF
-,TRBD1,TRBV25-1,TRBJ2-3,TGTGCCAGCAGCACGGACAGGACAGATACGCAGTATTTT,CASSTDRTDTQYF
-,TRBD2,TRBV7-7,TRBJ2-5,TGTGCCAGCAGCTCCCGCGGGACTACCGGCCTGGCGACCCAGTACTTC,CASSSRGTTGLATQYF
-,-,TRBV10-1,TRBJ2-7,TGCGCCAGCAGTGAGTCGAAGTCAGGAGGGTACGAGCAGTACTTC,CASSESKSGGYEQYF
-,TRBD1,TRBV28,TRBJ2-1,TGTGCCACCCGGACAGGATCCAATGAGCAGTTCTTC,CATRTGSNEQFF
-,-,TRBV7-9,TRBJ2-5,TGTGCCAGCAGCTTCCCCTATGAGACCCAGTACTTC,CASSFPYETQYF
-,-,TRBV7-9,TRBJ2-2,TGTGCCAGCAGCTTGCGGCAAAACACCGGGGAGCTGTTTTTT,CASSLRQNTGELFF
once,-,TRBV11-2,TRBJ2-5,TGTGCCAGCAGCCGTGGTGGTCGTGCGAAAGAGACCCAGTACTTC,CASSRGGRAKETQYF
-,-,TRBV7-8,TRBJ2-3,TGTGCCAGCAGCTCCGTGGGCGCAGATACGCAGTATTTT,CASSSVGADTQYF
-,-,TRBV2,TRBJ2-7,TGTGCCAGCAGTGGTTGGCAGGGGACAGCGGGCCGACCCTACGAGCAGTACTTC,CASSGWQGTAGRPYEQYF
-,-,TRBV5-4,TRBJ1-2,TGTGCCAGCAGCTTGGTCCCAAACTATGGCTACACCTTC,CASSLVPNYGYTF
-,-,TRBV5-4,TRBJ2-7,TGTGCCAGCAGCTTGGGTAATAGCCCCTCCTACGAGCAGTACTTC,CASSLGNSPSYEQYF
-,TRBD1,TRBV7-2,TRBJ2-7,TGTGCCAGCAGCGCTGTCTGGGACAGGGGATCCTACGAGCAGTACTTC,CASSAVWDRGSYEQYF
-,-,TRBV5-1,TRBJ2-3,TGCGCCAGCAGCTTGGTTTTCCATAGCACAGATACGCAGTATTTT,CASSLVFHSTDTQYF
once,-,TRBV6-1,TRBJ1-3,TGTGCCAGCAGTGAACAGTGGTCTGGAAACACCATATATTTT,CASSEQWSGNTIYF
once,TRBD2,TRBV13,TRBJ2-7,TGTGCCAGCAGCCCACGGGGGACTAGCGGGAGGTCCAAGCAGTACTTC,CASSPRGTSGRSKQYF
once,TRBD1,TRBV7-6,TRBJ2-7,TGTGCCAGCAGCGAAGAGGGACAGACCTCCTACGAGCAGTACTTC,CASSEEGQTSYEQYF
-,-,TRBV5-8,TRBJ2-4,TGTGCCAGCAGCTTGTGGGGGGATGGGGCCAAAAACATTCAGTACTTC,CASSLWGDGAKNIQYF
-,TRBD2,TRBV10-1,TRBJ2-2,TGCGCCAGCAGTGAGTCAACTAGCGGGAGGGCCATGAACACCGGGGAGCTGTTTTTT,CASSESTSGRAMNTGELFF
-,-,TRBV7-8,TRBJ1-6,TGTGCCAGCAGCTTAAGTTGGGAGGGGAATTCACCCCTCCACTTT,CASSLSWEGNSPLHF
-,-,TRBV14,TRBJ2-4,TGTGCCAGCAGCGACTTAAGGCTGGGCATTCAGTACTTC,CASSDLRLGIQYF
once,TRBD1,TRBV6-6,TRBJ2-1,TGTGCCAGCAGTTACGCACCGGGACAGGGAAGGAATGAGCAGTTCTTC,CASSYAPGQGRNEQFF
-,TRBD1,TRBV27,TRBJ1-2,TGTGCCAGCAGTTTATCGCGCGGGACAGGGGACTATGGCTACACCTTC,CASSLSRGTGDYGYTF
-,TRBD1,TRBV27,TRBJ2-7,TGTGCCAGCAGTTCGACAGGGACGTTTGGGATTTACTACGAGCAGTACTTC,CASSSTGTFGIYYEQYF
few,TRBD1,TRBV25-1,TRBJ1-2,TGTGCCAGCAGTGGAACAGGGGGCGATGGCTACACCTTC,CASSGTGGDGYTF
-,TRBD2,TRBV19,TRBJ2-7,TGTGCCAGTAGTAGCACTAGCGCGACGACCTACGAGCAGTACTTC,CASSSTSATTYEQYF
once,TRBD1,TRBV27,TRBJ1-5,TGTGCCAGCAGACCGACAGGGGTCAGCAATCAGCCCCAGCATTTT,CASRPTGVSNQPQHF
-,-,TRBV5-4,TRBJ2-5,TGTGCCAGCAGCAACTCGGTAGTGGAGACCCAGTACTTC,CASSNSVVETQYF
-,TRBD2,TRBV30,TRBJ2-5,TGTGCCTGGAGCGGCGGTCTGCTAGCGGGAGGCCTTGGGGAGACCCAGTACTTC,CAWSGGLLAGGLGETQYF
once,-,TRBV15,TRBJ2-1,TGTGCCACCAGCAGAGACAGGGGTGGCTACAATGAGCAGTTCTTC,CATSRDRGGYNEQFF
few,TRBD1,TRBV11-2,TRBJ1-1,TGTGCCAGCAGCTTTGCGGGACAGGGCACTGAAGCTTTCTTT,CASSFAGQGTEAFF
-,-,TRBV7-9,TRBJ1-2,TGTGCCAGCAGCTTAGATCCCGGGACTCGAGGCTACACCTTC,CASSLDPGTRGYTF
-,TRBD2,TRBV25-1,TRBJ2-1,TGTGCCAGCAGTGGAAGACTAGCGGGCTCCTACAATGAGCAGTTCTTC,CASSGRLAGSYNEQFF
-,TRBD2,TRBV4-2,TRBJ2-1,TGTGCCAGCAGCCGTGGACTAGCGGGACGGTACAATGAGCAGTTCTTC,CASSRGLAGRYNEQFF
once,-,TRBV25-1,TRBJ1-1,TGTGCCAGCAGGGCACCGAACACTGAAGCTTTCTTT,CASRAPNTEAFF
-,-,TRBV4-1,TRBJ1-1,TGCGCCAGCAGCCTACAGGGAGCTGAAGCTTTCTTT,CASSLQGAEAFF
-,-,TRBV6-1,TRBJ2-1,TGTGCCAGCAGTGCTCCCGGGACTGCCGGGAATGAGCAGTTCTTC,CASSAPGTAGNEQFF
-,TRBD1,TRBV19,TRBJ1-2,TGTGCCACGGAGGGGGCCCTCTATGGCTACACCTTC,CATEGALYGYTF
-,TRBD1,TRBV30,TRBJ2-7,TGTGCCTGCGCAAGGGACAGCTCCTACGAGCAGTACTTC,CACARDSSYEQYF
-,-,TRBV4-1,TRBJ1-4,TGCGCCAGCAGCCAAGTTACCCCCCCAGGGCCCCTAACTAATGAAAAACTGTTTTTT,CASSQVTPPGPLTNEKLFF
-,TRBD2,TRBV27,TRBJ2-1,TGTGCCAGCAGTAGGTCGGGGGGCAATGAGCAGTTCTTC,CASSRSGGNEQFF
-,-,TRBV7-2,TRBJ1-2,TGTGCCAGCAGCTTTACCGGGACACCAAACAAGAACTATGGCTACACCTTC,CASSFTGTPNKNYGYTF
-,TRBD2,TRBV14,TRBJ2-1,TGTGCCAGCAGCTCTCGGACTAGCGGTTACAATGAGCAGTTCTTC,CASSSRTSGYNEQFF
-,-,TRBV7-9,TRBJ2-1,TGTGCCACCCAAAGGAGGGCCCCCTCCTACAATGAGCAGTTCTTC,CATQRRAPSYNEQFF
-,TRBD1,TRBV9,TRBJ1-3,TGTGCCAGCAGCGTGGAACAGGGGATCTCTGGAAACACCATATATTTT,CASSVEQGISGNTIYF
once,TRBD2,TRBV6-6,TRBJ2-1,TGTGCCAGCAGTGGAGGACTAGCGGATAACTACAATGAGCAGTTCTTC,CASSGGLADNYNEQFF